The T cell receptor (beta chain) under discussion was sequenced for a study of cytomegalovirus exposure and HLA in healthy donors. Study findings and constraints: The investigators catalogued 164 TCR beta chains as cytomegalovirus-associated.

TCRdb keeps only in-frame clones here, not all; method: immunoSEQ multiplex PCR. The sample lists about 270,000 clones; around 86% were seen once. As regards this clone: Its antigen remains unknown.

The CDR3 is made up of 16 amino acids. V was clipped by 6 bases and J by 3 bases; unmatched bases: 11. CDR1 and CDR2 from the germline V gene are MDHEN and SYDVKM. The genes are TRBV28 and TRBJ1-1; 9 bases agree with TRBD1. The receptor was derived from a woman between 18 and 29 years old in good health and CMV-seronegative. Sequences were obtained from PBMCs. The CDR3 reads CASSLTGGAWYTEAFF. The CDR3 DNA follows: TGTGCCAGCAGCTTAACAGGGGGCGCGTGGTACACTGAAGCTTTCTTT.